Below, 30 T cell receptor beta chains from the same sample are listed, as sequenced in a study of T cell responses to AZD1222 COVID-19 vaccine (dated by TCRdb to 2020 to 2023). The library was generated by the immunoSEQ multiplex PCR assay. TCRdb's version of the immuneACCESS table is confined to in-frame rearrangements and falls short of the full clone set. An unresolved V gene accounts for under half of the shortfall where checked; the remainder is of unknown origin. Within this sample are roughly 150,000 clones, with roughly 90% of them counted one time only. The ten largest clonotypes hold approximately 1.4% of the sample. Taken with the paper, the label for time point translates to: baseline before first vaccination. The sequenced sample was peripheral blood, obtained on day 0 of AZD1222 vaccination. Source of these receptors: an adult in good health.

This chain uses TRBV25-1 with TRBJ1-1; D uncertain. The germline V gene encodes CDR1 MGHDK and CDR2 SYGVNS. Trimming shortened V by 4 bases and J by 5 bases, and 23 bases separated the two germline ends. The CDR3 sequence is 17 residues long. The CDR3 is CASSGRVISLVGTEAFF. In DNA form, the CDR3 reads TGTGCCAGCAGTGGCCGGGTCATTAGTCTTGTCGGGACTGAAGCTTTCTTT.

V usage is TRBV11-3 and J usage is TRBJ1-1; D possibly corresponds to TRBD1 (5 bases). CDR1 and CDR2 (germline): SGHNT, YENEEA. Deletions cut 4 bases from V and 10 bases from J, with 13 bases between. CDR3 length: 12 amino acids. The CDR3: CASSSTTGGAFF. CDR3 DNA: TGTGCCAGCAGCTCGACGACGGGGGGAGCTTTCTTT.

The CDR3 protein is CASSLEPGGRYGYTF. In nucleotides, the CDR3 is TGTGCCAGCAGCTTAGAGCCGGGGGGCCGGTATGGCTACACCTTC. The chain is built from TRBV11-2 and TRBJ1-2, with D tentatively TRBD1 (6 bases). The V end was cut by 0 bases, the J end by 5 bases, with 13 bases between. The V gene's germline CDR1 is SGHAT and CDR2 FQNNGV. The CDR3 length is 15 residues.

This chain links TRBV7-9 with TRBJ2-1, with D possibly being TRBD1 (5 bases). Germline V gene sequence: CDR1 SEHNR, CDR2 FQNEAQ (reference sequence). The CDR3 runs 11 residues. The V end was cut by 3 bases, the J end by 15 bases, with 12 bases between. CDR3 residues: CASSLSKGAFF. CDR3 in DNA: TGTGCCAGCAGCTTGTCGAAAGGGGCGTTCTTC.

The chain is built from TRBV28 and TRBJ2-2, with D maybe TRBD1 (6 bases). CDR3 length: 13 amino acids. The V end lost 4 bases, the J end lost 5 bases, and 8 bases lay between the germline ends. Germline lookup yields CDR1 MDHEN and CDR2 SYDVKM. The CDR3 region is CASSSRGTGELFF. The CDR3 DNA reads as TGTGCCAGCAGTTCGAGGGGGACCGGGGAGCTGTTTTTT.

This chain connects TRBV25-1 to TRBJ2-1; no firm D call. Germline CDR1 reads MGHDK; CDR2 reads SYGVNS. The V end lost 3 bases, the J end lost 7 bases, and 10 bases lay between the germline ends. The CDR3 is made up of 13 amino acids. The DNA of the CDR3 is TGTGCCAGCAGTGATACGGGCTGGAATGAGCAGTTCTTC. Its protein is CASSDTGWNEQFF.

The chain couples TRBV5-6 to TRBJ1-2, with D possibly matching TRBD1 (5 bases). Germline CDR1 and CDR2: SGHDT and YYEEEE. The length of the CDR3 is 16 residues. Trimming removed 4 bases at V and 3 bases at J, with 19 bases between. The CDR3 nucleotides are TGTGCCAGCAGCCGAGCAGCAGGGAGGTTGGACTATGGCTACACCTTC. Amino acids: CASSRAAGRLDYGYTF.

The V call is TRBV18, the J call TRBJ1-2, with D possibly TRBD1 on 6 matching bases. This CDR3 region has 12 residues. Looked up from germline, CDR1 is KGHSH and CDR2 is LQKENI. V dropped 6 bases and J dropped 4 bases, with 9 bases sitting between them. The CDR3 DNA follows: TGTGCCAGCTCTGAAGGGGGCTATGGCTACACCTTC. It translates to CASSEGGYGYTF. Combining the CDR3 with reference TRBV18 and TRBJ1-2 gives the whole variable domain NAGVMQNPRHLVRRRGQEARLRCSPMKGHSHVYWYRQLPEEGLKFMVYLQKENIIDESGMPKERFSAEFPKEGPSILRIQQVVRGDSAAYFCASSEGGYGYTFGSGTRLTVV.

The V gene is TRBV7-2, the J gene TRBJ1-2; 8 nucleotides agree with TRBD1. Trimming took 2 bases from V and 5 from J; bases not matched to a gene: 10. Germline V lookup: CDR1 SGHTA, CDR2 FQGNSA. CDR3 length equals 16 residues. CDR3 nucleotide sequence: TGTGCCAGCAGCTTACGAGCAGGGGGCGGGGAGTATGGCTACACCTTC. Translation: CASSLRAGGGEYGYTF.

The chain is built from TRBV5-6 and TRBJ1-2; perhaps TRBD1 as D (5 bases). Trimming took 3 bases from V and 7 from J, leaving 19 bases between them. CDR3 length: 15 residues. Germline loops: CDR1 SGHDT, CDR2 YYEEEE. CDR3 sequence: CASSWETERGFGYTF. As DNA, the CDR3 is TGTGCCAGCAGCTGGGAAACCGAAAGGGGCTTTGGCTACACCTTC.

The genes are TRBV6-5 and TRBJ1-1, with D unresolved. Trimming removed 5 bases from V and 6 bases from J, with 7 bases in between. The germline V gene has CDR1 MNHEY and CDR2 SVGAGI. The CDR3 is 11 residues long. CDR3 residues: CASSPGAEAFF. The CDR3 nucleotides read TGTGCCAGCAGTCCTGGGGCTGAAGCTTTCTTT.

The chain is built from TRBV27 and TRBJ2-1; tentative D call: TRBD1 (6 bases). From germline, CDR1 is MNHEY and CDR2 SMNVEV (reference sequence). The V gene lost 6 bases and the J gene lost 0 bases, with 12 bases spanning the gap. The CDR3 contains 15 residues. The CDR3 region has the DNA TGTGCCAGCAGGACAGGCCTATTCTCCTACAATGAGCAGTTCTTC. Translated: CASRTGLFSYNEQFF.

The V and J genes are TRBV11-2 and TRBJ1-4; weak D call: TRBD1 (5 bases). The CDR3 extends over 16 amino acids. Trimming stripped 3 bases from V and 0 bases from J, with 11 bases between. The V gene's germline CDR1 is SGHAT and CDR2 FQNNGV. The CDR3 nucleotides read TGTGCCAGCAGCTTGCTTTTGGGGGCAACTAATGAAAAACTGTTTTTT. It encodes CASSLLLGATNEKLFF.

The CDR3 is CASSFPGTGYGYTF. The CDR3 nucleotides are TGTGCCAGCAGTTTTCCCGGGACAGGCTATGGCTACACCTTC. The chain combines TRBV28 with TRBJ1-2; 8 nucleotides agree with TRBD1. Germline assignment: CDR1 MDHEN and CDR2 SYDVKM. This CDR3 contains 14 residues. V trimming: 3 bases; J trimming: 4 bases; junction bases outside the gene matches: 4.

The V and J genes are TRBV24-1 and TRBJ2-1, with TRBD2 matching 12 bases. Unmatched junction bases numbered 7, after V lost 0 bases and J lost 5 bases. The CDR3 covers 18 residues. From germline, CDR1 is KGHDR and CDR2 SFDVKD. As DNA, the CDR3 is TGTGCCACCAGTGATTTGCCCCGACTAGCGGGAGTCGACAATGAGCAGTTCTTC. This encodes CATSDLPRLAGVDNEQFF.

Only one count was recorded for this clone. The rearrangement uses TRBV6-5 and TRBJ2-5, with D possibly matching TRBD2 (6 bases). Germline V CDR1 and CDR2: MNHEY, SVGAGI. This CDR3 region has 12 residues. Trimming took 7 bases from V and 4 from J, leaving 10 bases between them. The CDR3 region has the DNA TGTGCCAGCATATCAGCGGGAGAGACCCAGTACTTC. It yields the protein CASISAGETQYF.

This chain joins TRBV9 and TRBJ1-6; D unresolved. Germline V gene lookup returns CDR1 SGDLS and CDR2 YYNGEE. The germline V and J ends were trimmed by 4 bases and 0 bases, with 11 bases remaining between them. CDR3 length: 16 residues. CDR3: CASSPYGSSYNSPLHF. As DNA, the CDR3 is TGTGCCAGCAGCCCCTACGGGAGCTCCTATAATTCACCCCTCCACTTT.

The V gene is TRBV7-2, the J gene TRBJ2-1; D tentatively fits TRBD1 or TRBD2 (5 bases each). The CDR3 contains 15 residues. The germline V gene encodes CDR1 SGHTA and CDR2 FQGNSA. V dropped 2 bases and J dropped 3 bases, with 11 bases sitting between them. The CDR3 nucleotides are TGTGCCAGCAGCTTATACGTTGGGGGCTACAATGAGCAGTTCTTC. Encoded protein: CASSLYVGGYNEQFF. The variable domain in full, with the rest retrieved from reference TRBV7-2 and TRBJ2-1, is GAGVSQSPSNKVTEKGKDVELRCDPISGHTALYWYRQSLGQGLEFLIYFQGNSAPDKSGLPSDRFSAERTGGSVSTLTIQRTQQEDSAVYLCASSLYVGGYNEQFFGPGTRLTVL.

The chain links TRBV30 to TRBJ1-2, with a possible D match to TRBD1 (5 bases). This CDR3 has 12 residues. With 6 bases removed from V and 3 bases from J, the gap between germline ends came to 11 bases. Germline V gene data show CDR1 as GTSNPN and CDR2 as SVGIG (reference sequence). This chain's CDR3 is CACYGADYGYTF. CDR3 DNA: TGTGCCTGTTATGGGGCCGACTATGGCTACACCTTC.

This chain links TRBV30 with TRBJ2-4; no definite D call. V was shortened by 3 bases and J by 0 bases, with 15 bases between the two germline ends. CDR3 size: 16 residues. Germline loops: CDR1 GTSNPN, CDR2 SVGIG (reference sequence). Here the CDR3 reads CAWRAPQLLAKNIQYF. CDR3 coding DNA: TGTGCCTGGAGAGCGCCCCAACTTCTAGCCAAAAACATTCAGTACTTC.

This clone was seen a few times. V and J are TRBV30 and TRBJ1-5; D gene uncertain. The length of the CDR3 is 12 residues. Germline V gene data show CDR1 as GTSNPN and CDR2 as SVGIG (reference sequence). V shed 1 base and J shed 7 bases, with 8 bases lying between them. CDR3 sequence reads: CAWSDGGQPQHF. CDR3 DNA sequence: TGTGCCTGGAGTGACGGCGGGCAGCCCCAGCATTTT.

V usage is TRBV20-1 and J usage is TRBJ1-1; D might be TRBD1 (5 bases). The V gene lost 7 bases and the J gene lost 11 bases, with 17 bases spanning the gap. This CDR3 is built from 11 residues. From germline, CDR1 is DFQATT and CDR2 SNEGSKA (reference sequence). The CDR3 protein is CSGRGPDAAFF. The DNA for the CDR3 is TGCAGTGGTCGGGGCCCCGACGCGGCTTTCTTT.

V usage is TRBV5-8 and J usage is TRBJ1-1; no reliable D call. Looked up from germline, CDR1 is SGHTS and CDR2 is YDEGEE. The CDR3 consists of 14 residues. V lost 4 bases and J 0 bases, leaving 10 bases between the germline ends. The CDR3 DNA reads as TGTGCCAGCAGCCTAACTCATCTGAACACTGAAGCTTTCTTT. It codes for CASSLTHLNTEAFF.

This chain's CDR3 is CASSQDFRGGLGAQYF. CDR3 nucleotides: TGTGCCAGCAGCCAAGACTTTCGGGGGGGCCTCGGGGCCCAGTACTTC. V is TRBV4-2 and J is TRBJ2-5; TRBD2 aligns across 8 bases. The germline V gene encodes CDR1 LGHNA and CDR2 YNFKEQ. The V segment lost 0 bases and the J segment 9 bases; nucleotides outside the gene matches: 12. This CDR3 comprises 16 residues.

The table lists this clone with a few counts. The chain is built from TRBV9 and TRBJ2-7; tentatively, D is TRBD1 or TRBD2 (5 bases each). Looked up from germline, CDR1 is SGDLS and CDR2 is YYNGEE. The V end lost 3 bases, the J end lost 7 bases, and 20 bases lay between the germline ends. The CDR3 has 15 amino acids. CDR3 amino acids: CASSEDPGPTEEQYF. CDR3 DNA sequence: TGTGCCAGCAGCGAGGACCCGGGACCTACAGAGGAGCAGTACTTC.

The chain is built from TRBV3-1 (or the pseudogene TRBV3-2) and TRBJ2-1, with 11 bases matching TRBD1. The germline V gene has CDR1 LGHDT and CDR2 YNNKEL (reference sequence). The trim removed 1 base at V and 6 bases at J, leaving 14 bases unmatched. The length of the CDR3 is 19 residues. CDR3 DNA sequence: TGTGCCAGCAGCCAAGTTAGTTGGACAGGGGGCCCTAGAGGCAATGAGCAGTTCTTC. Translated, it gives CASSQVSWTGGPRGNEQFF.

This chain links TRBV5-4 with TRBJ2-7, with TRBD2 matching 14 bases. Germline V gene data show CDR1 as SGHNT and CDR2 as YYREEE (reference sequence). The CDR3 loop spans 17 amino acids. Trimming at V came to 3 bases and at J to 0 bases, leaving 5 bases not matched to a gene. The CDR3 nucleotides are TGTGCCAGCAGCTCCGGACTAGCGGGGGGCCGCTCCTACGAGCAGTACTTC. Translated: CASSSGLAGGRSYEQYF.

This chain uses TRBV6-6 with TRBJ1-5, with TRBD1 identical over 7 bases. Germline V lookup: CDR1 MNHNY, CDR2 SVGAGI (reference sequence). Trimming took 8 bases from V and 7 from J; bases not matched to a gene: 17. This CDR3 is built from 16 residues. The CDR3 DNA reads as TGTGCCAGCGCGCAAACCGGGACAGTAGTTCAGCAGCCCCAGCATTTT. Translating gives CASAQTGTVVQQPQHF.

J is TRBJ1-1 and V is TRBV7-9; 10 bases agree with TRBD1. Trimming removed 3 bases from V and 8 bases from J; junction bases left unmatched: 9. This CDR3 comprises 15 residues. Germline CDR1 reads SEHNR; CDR2 reads FQNEAQ (reference sequence). The CDR3 spells CASSFPRDRGVEAFF. Here the CDR3 DNA reads TGTGCCAGCAGCTTCCCACGGGACAGGGGCGTCGAAGCTTTCTTT.

V usage is TRBV27 and J usage is TRBJ2-5; D may be TRBD1 (5 bases). This CDR3 has 15 amino acids. V was shortened by 7 bases and J by 1 base, with 16 bases between the two germline ends. The germline V gene encodes CDR1 MNHEY and CDR2 SMNVEV (reference sequence). Written as DNA, the CDR3 is TGTGCCAGCACCTTGGGCAGGGCCACCCAAGAGACCCAGTACTTC. Protein: CASTLGRATQETQYF.